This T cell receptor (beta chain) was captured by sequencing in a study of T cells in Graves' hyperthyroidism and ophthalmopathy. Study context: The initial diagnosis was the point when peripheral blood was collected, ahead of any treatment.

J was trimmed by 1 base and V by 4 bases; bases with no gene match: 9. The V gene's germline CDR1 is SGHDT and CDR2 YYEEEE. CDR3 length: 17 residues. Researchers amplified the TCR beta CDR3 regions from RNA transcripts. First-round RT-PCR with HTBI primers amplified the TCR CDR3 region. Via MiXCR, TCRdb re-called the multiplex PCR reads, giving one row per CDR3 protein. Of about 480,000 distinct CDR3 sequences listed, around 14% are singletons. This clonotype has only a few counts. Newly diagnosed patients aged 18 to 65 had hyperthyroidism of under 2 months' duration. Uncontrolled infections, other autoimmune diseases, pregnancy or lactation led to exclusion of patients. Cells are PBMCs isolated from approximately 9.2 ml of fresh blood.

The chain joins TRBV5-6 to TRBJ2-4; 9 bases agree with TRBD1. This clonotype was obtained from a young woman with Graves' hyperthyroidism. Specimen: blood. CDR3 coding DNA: TGTGCCAGCAGCGAATTTACAGGGGGCTTTGCCAAAAACATTCAGTACTTC. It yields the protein CASSEFTGGFAKNIQYF. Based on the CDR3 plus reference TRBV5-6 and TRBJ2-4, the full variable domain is DAGVTQSPTHLIKTRGQQVTLRCSPKSGHDTVSWYQQALGQGPQFIFQYYEEEERQRGNFPDRFSGHQFPNYSSELNVNALLLGDSALYLCASSEFTGGFAKNIQYFGAGTRLSVL.